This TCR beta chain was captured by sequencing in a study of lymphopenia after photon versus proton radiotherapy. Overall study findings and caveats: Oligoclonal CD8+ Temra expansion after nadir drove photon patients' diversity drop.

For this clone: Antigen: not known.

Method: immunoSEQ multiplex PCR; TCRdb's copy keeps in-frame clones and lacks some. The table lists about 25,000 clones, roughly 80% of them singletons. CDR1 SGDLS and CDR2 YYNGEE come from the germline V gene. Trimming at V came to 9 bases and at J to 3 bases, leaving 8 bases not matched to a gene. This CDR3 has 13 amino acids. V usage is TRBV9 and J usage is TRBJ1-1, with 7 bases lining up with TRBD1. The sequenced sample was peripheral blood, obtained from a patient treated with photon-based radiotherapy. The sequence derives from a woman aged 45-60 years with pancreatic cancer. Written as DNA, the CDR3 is TGTGCCACCGGCAGGGGGATCGACACTGAAGCTTTCTTT. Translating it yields CATGRGIDTEAFF.